Listed below are T cell receptor beta chains from one sample, sequenced in a study of T cells after yellow fever vaccination. TCRdb re-called the 5' RACE reads with MiXCR, one entry per CDR3 protein. This sample has some 350,000 distinct CDR3 sequences, with roughly 4% found just once. The starting material was PBMCs, obtained 5 days after the yellow fever booster vaccination. These receptor sequences come from a man younger than 35 who received the YFV17D yellow fever vaccine. The CDR3 runs from the conserved cysteine through the conserved F or W. D genes are given only for firm matches. Clone size is not always given. Where it is, it says once, few, many or a class for expanded clones.

V gene: TRBV9
clone size: -
D gene: TRBD1
J gene: TRBJ2-2
CDR3 protein: CASSTLRTGEAGELFF
CDR3 DNA: TGTGCCAGCAGCACACTTCGGACAGGGGAGGCCGGGGAGCTGTTTTTT

V gene: TRBV9
clone size: few
D gene: -
J gene: TRBJ2-3
CDR3 protein: CASSVVGGADTQYF
CDR3 DNA: TGTGCCAGCAGCGTAGTGGGGGGCGCAGATACGCAGTATTTT

V gene: TRBV5-1
clone size: many
D gene: -
J gene: TRBJ2-2
CDR3 protein: CASSLSGNTGELFF
CDR3 DNA: TGCGCCAGCAGCTTGTCGGGGAACACCGGGGAGCTGTTTTTT

V gene: TRBV14
clone size: -
D gene: -
J gene: TRBJ2-5
CDR3 protein: CASSQDRGAKETQYF
CDR3 DNA: TGTGCCAGCAGCCAAGATCGGGGAGCCAAAGAGACCCAGTACTTC

V gene: TRBV14
clone size: many
D gene: TRBD2
J gene: TRBJ2-5
CDR3 protein: CASSLNAGGGETQYF
CDR3 DNA: TGTGCCAGCAGCCTTAACGCGGGGGGCGGAGAGACCCAGTACTTC

V gene: TRBV7-3
clone size: many
D gene: -
J gene: TRBJ1-2
CDR3 protein: CASSSPSGSGYTF
CDR3 DNA: TGTGCCAGCAGCTCCCCGTCGGGGAGCGGCTACACCTTC

V gene: TRBV7-2
clone size: -
D gene: -
J gene: TRBJ2-3
CDR3 protein: CASSPRGWGTDTQYF
CDR3 DNA: TGTGCCAGCAGCCCGCGGGGCTGGGGCACAGATACGCAGTATTTT

V gene: TRBV20-1
clone size: many
D gene: TRBD1
J gene: TRBJ1-1
CDR3 protein: CSARLQGRETEAFF
CDR3 DNA: TGCAGTGCTAGGCTACAGGGGAGGGAGACTGAAGCTTTCTTT

V gene: TRBV5-1
clone size: many
D gene: TRBD2
J gene: TRBJ2-1
CDR3 protein: CASSLRSGGAVGEQFF
CDR3 DNA: TGCGCCAGCAGCTTGAGGTCGGGGGGGGCCGTTGGTGAGCAGTTCTTC

V gene: TRBV6-6
clone size: few
D gene: TRBD1
J gene: TRBJ2-2
CDR3 protein: CASSEGGYTGELFF
CDR3 DNA: TGTGCCAGCAGTGAAGGGGGCTACACCGGGGAGCTGTTTTTT

V gene: TRBV9
clone size: many
D gene: -
J gene: TRBJ1-5
CDR3 protein: CASSVGRDSIQHF
CDR3 DNA: TGTGCCAGCAGCGTAGGGCGGGACTCGATCCAGCATTTT

V gene: TRBV12-3/TRBV12-4
clone size: many
D gene: -
J gene: TRBJ2-4
CDR3 protein: CASSLDPENIQYF
CDR3 DNA: TGTGCCAGCAGTTTAGATCCAGAAAACATTCAGTACTTC

V gene: TRBV20-1
clone size: -
D gene: -
J gene: TRBJ1-5
CDR3 protein: CSASTPYLSQPQHF
CDR3 DNA: TGCAGTGCTAGTACCCCCTATCTTTCTCAGCCCCAGCATTTT

V gene: TRBV4-3
clone size: -
D gene: -
J gene: TRBJ2-2
CDR3 protein: CASSQVLIMGRYRLSNTGELFF
CDR3 DNA: TGCGCCAGCAGCCAAGTTTTAATAATGGGCAGGTACAGACTTTCGAACACCGGGGAGCTGTTTTTT

V gene: TRBV11-2
clone size: many
D gene: TRBD2
J gene: TRBJ2-5
CDR3 protein: CASSLDRAGGPIGATQYF
CDR3 DNA: TGTGCCAGCAGCTTAGATCGAGCGGGGGGGCCTATTGGGGCGACCCAGTACTTC

V gene: TRBV5-6
clone size: few
D gene: -
J gene: TRBJ1-1
CDR3 protein: CASSLDGAATEAFF
CDR3 DNA: TGTGCCAGCAGCTTGGACGGGGCGGCTACTGAAGCTTTCTTT

V gene: TRBV30
clone size: -
D gene: TRBD2
J gene: TRBJ2-2
CDR3 protein: CAWSQALAGLPELFF
CDR3 DNA: TGTGCCTGGAGCCAAGCCCTAGCGGGCCTGCCGGAGCTGTTTTTT

V gene: TRBV6-2/TRBV6-3
clone size: -
D gene: TRBD1
J gene: TRBJ2-3
CDR3 protein: CASSDRGHTDTQYF
CDR3 DNA: TGTGCCAGCAGTGACAGGGGGCACACAGATACGCAGTATTTT

V gene: TRBV7-2
clone size: few
D gene: -
J gene: TRBJ1-2
CDR3 protein: CASSLMGGQGYTF
CDR3 DNA: TGTGCCAGCAGCCTGATGGGGGGCCAGGGCTACACCTTC

V gene: TRBV7-2
clone size: many
D gene: -
J gene: TRBJ2-7
CDR3 protein: CASRPPIGEQYF
CDR3 DNA: TGTGCCAGCAGACCGCCCATCGGCGAGCAGTACTTC

V gene: TRBV5-1
clone size: many
D gene: TRBD1
J gene: TRBJ2-3
CDR3 protein: CASSPQGAGDTQYF
CDR3 DNA: TGCGCCAGCAGCCCACAGGGGGCGGGAGATACGCAGTATTTT

V gene: TRBV30
clone size: few
D gene: TRBD1
J gene: TRBJ1-5
CDR3 protein: CAWSEGQGSNQPQHF
CDR3 DNA: TGTGCCTGGAGTGAGGGACAGGGGAGCAATCAGCCCCAGCATTTT

V gene: TRBV12-3/TRBV12-4
clone size: many
D gene: TRBD1
J gene: TRBJ1-6
CDR3 protein: CASSFPGQGRNSPLHF
CDR3 DNA: TGTGCCAGCAGTTTTCCAGGACAGGGGCGAAATTCACCCCTCCACTTT

V gene: TRBV7-2
clone size: many
D gene: TRBD2
J gene: TRBJ2-3
CDR3 protein: CASSDISGGWQYF
CDR3 DNA: TGTGCCAGCAGCGATATTAGCGGGGGATGGCAGTATTTT

V gene: TRBV29-1
clone size: few
D gene: -
J gene: TRBJ2-1
CDR3 protein: CSVEEGIYNEQFF
CDR3 DNA: TGCAGCGTTGAGGAGGGAATCTACAATGAGCAGTTCTTC

V gene: TRBV7-2
clone size: many
D gene: -
J gene: TRBJ1-4
CDR3 protein: CASRRESHEKLFF
CDR3 DNA: TGTGCCAGCAGGAGGGAGAGCCATGAAAAACTGTTTTTT

V gene: TRBV12-3/TRBV12-4
clone size: many
D gene: -
J gene: TRBJ2-5
CDR3 protein: CASSAGWDVQETQYF
CDR3 DNA: TGTGCCAGCAGTGCCGGGTGGGACGTCCAAGAGACCCAGTACTTC

V gene: TRBV7-9
clone size: -
D gene: -
J gene: TRBJ1-5
CDR3 protein: CASQTANQPQHF
CDR3 DNA: TGTGCCAGCCAGACGGCTAATCAGCCCCAGCATTTT

V gene: TRBV7-2
clone size: -
D gene: TRBD1
J gene: TRBJ1-1
CDR3 protein: CASSQSPGTGVGDTEAFF
CDR3 DNA: TGTGCCAGCAGCCAAAGTCCCGGGACAGGGGTTGGGGACACTGAAGCTTTCTTT

V gene: TRBV9
clone size: -
D gene: TRBD2
J gene: TRBJ2-3
CDR3 protein: CASSDLAGVSRGTDTQYF
CDR3 DNA: TGTGCCAGCAGCGACCTAGCGGGGGTGTCAAGAGGGACAGATACGCAGTATTTT

V gene: TRBV7-2
clone size: many
D gene: -
J gene: TRBJ2-4
CDR3 protein: CASRGAPKTNIQYF
CDR3 DNA: TGTGCCAGCAGGGGGGCACCCAAAACAAACATTCAGTACTTC

V gene: TRBV5-1
clone size: few
D gene: -
J gene: TRBJ1-2
CDR3 protein: CASSPDLGRDGYTF
CDR3 DNA: TGCGCCAGCAGCCCCGACTTGGGCAGGGATGGCTACACCTTC

V gene: TRBV19
clone size: -
D gene: TRBD2
J gene: TRBJ2-3
CDR3 protein: CASTPFTSGGPDTQYF
CDR3 DNA: TGTGCCAGTACCCCATTCACTAGCGGGGGCCCAGATACGCAGTATTTT

V gene: TRBV6-2/TRBV6-3
clone size: -
D gene: -
J gene: TRBJ2-4
CDR3 protein: CASSQGGRDIWDKNIQYF
CDR3 DNA: TGTGCCAGCAGCCAAGGTGGCAGGGATATTTGGGACAAAAACATTCAGTACTTC

V gene: TRBV20-1
clone size: -
D gene: -
J gene: TRBJ1-5
CDR3 protein: CSARQQSVNQPQHF
CDR3 DNA: TGCAGTGCTAGACAGCAATCGGTCAATCAGCCCCAGCATTTT

V gene: TRBV29-1
clone size: -
D gene: -
J gene: TRBJ2-3
CDR3 protein: CSVVDSGSSTDTQYF
CDR3 DNA: TGCAGCGTAGTAGATAGCGGATCTAGCACAGATACGCAGTATTTT

V gene: TRBV4-2
clone size: few
D gene: TRBD2
J gene: TRBJ2-3
CDR3 protein: CASSQVPAGGTDTQYF
CDR3 DNA: TGTGCCAGCAGCCAAGTCCCAGCGGGGGGTACAGATACGCAGTATTTT

V gene: TRBV5-1
clone size: many
D gene: -
J gene: TRBJ1-1
CDR3 protein: CASSLAPANTEAFF
CDR3 DNA: TGCGCCAGCAGCTTGGCCCCAGCAAACACTGAAGCTTTCTTT

V gene: TRBV18
clone size: few
D gene: -
J gene: TRBJ1-1
CDR3 protein: CASSPSTMNTEAFF
CDR3 DNA: TGTGCCAGCTCACCTAGCACCATGAACACTGAAGCTTTCTTT

V gene: TRBV18
clone size: few
D gene: -
J gene: TRBJ1-4
CDR3 protein: CASSPPDGSDDSEKLFF
CDR3 DNA: TGTGCCAGCTCACCACCAGATGGATCGGATGATAGTGAAAAACTGTTTTTT

V gene: TRBV7-9
clone size: few
D gene: -
J gene: TRBJ2-7
CDR3 protein: CASSLEGLTYEQYF
CDR3 DNA: TGTGCCAGCAGCTTAGAGGGACTCACCTACGAGCAGTACTTC

V gene: TRBV12-3/TRBV12-4
clone size: -
D gene: -
J gene: TRBJ1-2
CDR3 protein: CASSFGRGANYGYTF
CDR3 DNA: TGTGCCAGCAGTTTCGGGCGAGGAGCTAACTATGGCTACACCTTC

V gene: TRBV5-4
clone size: few
D gene: -
J gene: TRBJ1-4
CDR3 protein: CASSGGGPEKLFF
CDR3 DNA: TGTGCCAGCAGCGGTGGCGGCCCCGAAAAACTGTTTTTT

V gene: TRBV11-2
clone size: many
D gene: -
J gene: TRBJ1-6
CDR3 protein: CASSLGRSSYNSPLHF
CDR3 DNA: TGTGCCAGCAGCTTAGGACGGAGCTCCTATAATTCACCCCTCCACTTT

V gene: TRBV19
clone size: -
D gene: -
J gene: TRBJ1-2
CDR3 protein: CASRFSTGSGYTF
CDR3 DNA: TGTGCCAGTCGCTTTTCCACAGGGAGTGGCTACACCTTC

V gene: TRBV5-1
clone size: many
D gene: -
J gene: TRBJ1-5
CDR3 protein: CASSAGTNQPQHF
CDR3 DNA: TGCGCCAGCAGCGCCGGGACGAATCAGCCCCAGCATTTT

V gene: TRBV7-3
clone size: few
D gene: -
J gene: TRBJ2-1
CDR3 protein: CASSLVISGDNEQFF
CDR3 DNA: TGTGCCAGCAGCTTAGTTATTTCTGGAGACAATGAGCAGTTCTTC

V gene: TRBV27
clone size: many
D gene: -
J gene: TRBJ2-2
CDR3 protein: CASSLAGGELFF
CDR3 DNA: TGTGCCAGCAGTTTGGCCGGCGGGGAGCTGTTTTTT

V gene: TRBV7-3
clone size: -
D gene: TRBD2
J gene: TRBJ2-3
CDR3 protein: CASSLNGLAGAPSTDTQYF
CDR3 DNA: TGTGCCAGCAGCTTAAACGGACTAGCGGGGGCCCCGAGCACAGATACGCAGTATTTT

V gene: TRBV12-3/TRBV12-4
clone size: -
D gene: -
J gene: TRBJ1-6
CDR3 protein: CAIAQVYNSPLHF
CDR3 DNA: TGTGCCATCGCCCAGGTCTATAATTCACCCCTCCACTTT

V gene: TRBV6-1
clone size: -
D gene: TRBD1
J gene: TRBJ2-1
CDR3 protein: CASSEGQFYNEQFF
CDR3 DNA: TGTGCCAGCAGCGAGGGACAGTTTTACAATGAGCAGTTCTTC

V gene: TRBV30
clone size: many
D gene: -
J gene: TRBJ2-5
CDR3 protein: CAWSVDLGGTQYF
CDR3 DNA: TGTGCCTGGAGTGTGGACCTGGGCGGGACCCAGTACTTC

V gene: TRBV7-2
clone size: few
D gene: TRBD1
J gene: TRBJ1-2
CDR3 protein: CASSRTGGPYGYTF
CDR3 DNA: TGTGCCAGCAGCCGGACAGGGGGCCCGTATGGCTACACCTTC

V gene: TRBV11-2
clone size: many
D gene: -
J gene: TRBJ2-7
CDR3 protein: CASSLRPVTFRRLDYEQYF
CDR3 DNA: TGTGCCAGCAGCTTACGACCGGTTACCTTCAGACGGTTAGACTACGAGCAGTACTTC

V gene: TRBV20-1
clone size: -
D gene: TRBD2
J gene: TRBJ2-5
CDR3 protein: CSAAPAGVQKETQYF
CDR3 DNA: TGCAGTGCTGCCCCCGCGGGGGTTCAGAAAGAGACCCAGTACTTC